A selection of T cell receptor beta chains follows, all from one sample in a study of T cells in narcolepsy. Profiled with immunoSEQ multiplex PCR; TCRdb holds only in-frame clones, not every one. The sample holds 25,000 to 35,000 clones, roughly four fifths seen once. Sequencing was done on a sample of memory (CD45RA-) CD4+ T cells from blood. The source is a human donor in good health. The CDR3 runs from the conserved cysteine through the conserved F or W. The D gene is left open where the match is weak. Size values are once, few and many counts, or a class for expanded clones, and some rows have none.

-,TRBV15,-,TRBJ1-1,TGTGCCACCAGGCGGGGGGTGAACACTGAAGCTTTCTTT,CATRRGVNTEAFF
-,TRBV12-1,-,TRBJ1-2,TGTGCCAGCAGCTGCAGAGGCGGCTACACCTTC,CASSCRGGYTF
TRBD1,TRBV9,-,TRBJ1-6,TGTGCCAGCAGCGCAGGCAGGGGGGGTTCACCCCTCCACTTT,CASSAGRGGSPLHF
-,TRBV11-2,-,TRBJ2-2,TGTGCCAGCAGCTTAGTTGTCGGGGGGCAAACCGGGGAGCTGTTTTTT,CASSLVVGGQTGELFF
TRBD1,TRBV19,-,TRBJ1-1,TGTGCCAGTAGTTCCCAGGGGGGAGTAGGGACTGAAGCTTTCTTT,CASSSQGGVGTEAFF
-,TRBV29-1,-,TRBJ1-1,TGCAGCGTCGTCCCGTTGTGGGGGGCAGAAGCTTTCTTT,CSVVPLWGAEAFF
-,TRBV27,few,TRBJ1-5,TGTGCCAGCAGCCCTATGAGACCAGTTCAGCCCCAGCATTTT,CASSPMRPVQPQHF
TRBD2,TRBV7-2,-,TRBJ2-7,TGTGCCAGCAGCTCCGCCGGGACTAACTACGAGCAGTACTTC,CASSSAGTNYEQYF
-,TRBV5-6,-,TRBJ1-3,TGTGCCAGCAGCGGCGGGACTTCTCGAAACACCATATATTTT,CASSGGTSRNTIYF
-,TRBV9,-,TRBJ2-2,TGTGCCAGCAGCGTAGAGGGCTCCACCACCGGGGAGCTGTTTTTT,CASSVEGSTTGELFF
-,TRBV2,-,TRBJ2-3,TGTGCCAGCAGTTCCACAGGCGGATCGGAGTATTTT,CASSSTGGSEYF
TRBD2,TRBV27,once,TRBJ2-1,TGTGCCAGCAGTTTACGGACTAGCGGGACCTACAATGAGCAGTTCTTC,CASSLRTSGTYNEQFF
-,TRBV12-5,-,TRBJ2-1,TGTGCTAGTGGACATGGAATCAATGAGCAGTTCTTC,CASGHGINEQFF
TRBD2,TRBV7-8,-,TRBJ2-3,TGTGCCAGCAGCTTAATTCAGCGGGGTACTGCCGCAGATACGCAGTATTTT,CASSLIQRGTAADTQYF
TRBD2,TRBV5-6,-,TRBJ2-1,TGTGCCAGCTCGACTAGCGGGGTAGGTGAGCAGTTCTTC,CASSTSGVGEQFF
-,TRBV2,-,TRBJ1-3,TGTGCCAGCAATGAGGACTCTGGAAACACCATATATTTT,CASNEDSGNTIYF
TRBD1,TRBV19,-,TRBJ2-2,TGTGCCAGCAGACAGGGGACGAACACCGGGGAGCTGTTTTTT,CASRQGTNTGELFF
-,TRBV7-2,-,TRBJ1-1,TGTGCCAGCAGCCCAAGGTCCCGGAACACTGAAGCTTTCTTT,CASSPRSRNTEAFF
-,TRBV28,-,TRBJ2-3,TGTGCCAGCAATCCCCGAGGTAGGAGGGCGGTGGCAGATACGCAGTATTTT,CASNPRGRRAVADTQYF
-,TRBV5-6,-,TRBJ2-1,TGTGCCAGCAGCTTTGGAGGGGCCAGGGCTAATGAGCAGTTCTTC,CASSFGGARANEQFF
-,TRBV2,-,TRBJ1-5,TGTGCCAGCAGTGAAGAAACGGGGGAGCCCCAGCATTTT,CASSEETGEPQHF
-,TRBV5-1,-,TRBJ2-2,TGCGCCAGCAGCTTGTCCCTTGGGCCCGCGAACACCGGGGAGCTGTTTTTT,CASSLSLGPANTGELFF
TRBD2,TRBV4-3,-,TRBJ2-5,TGCGCCAGCAGCGACCGACTAGCGGGGCGAGAGACCCAGTACTTC,CASSDRLAGRETQYF
-,TRBV5-1,-,TRBJ2-1,TGCGCCAGCAGCTTGAGGGGGGGGAGCGGGGAATGGAATGAGCAGTTCTTC,CASSLRGGSGEWNEQFF
-,TRBV5-6,-,TRBJ2-1,TGTGCCAGCAGCTTGAATTTCAGGGTAGAGCAGTTCTTC,CASSLNFRVEQFF
TRBD1,TRBV4-1,once,TRBJ2-3,TGCGCCAGCAGCCAACAGGGGGCTAGCACAGATACGCAGTATTTT,CASSQQGASTDTQYF
TRBD1,TRBV9,few,TRBJ1-5,TGTGCCAGCAGCGTAGGAGGACAGGGAGGCCAGCCCCAGCATTTT,CASSVGGQGGQPQHF
TRBD2,TRBV5-1,-,TRBJ2-5,TGCGCCAGCAGCCCTCAAGCGGGGGCGGGGGTGACCCAGTACTTC,CASSPQAGAGVTQYF
-,TRBV30,-,TRBJ1-1,TGTGCCTGGAGTGTACGGGTCAGGGGAGAAGCTTTCTTT,CAWSVRVRGEAFF
TRBD2,TRBV9,-,TRBJ2-3,TGTGCCAGCAGCTCGACTAGCGGGGGGACAGATACGCAGTATTTT,CASSSTSGGTDTQYF
TRBD2,TRBV7-9,few,TRBJ2-3,TGTGCCAGCAGCTTAGGACTAGCCTCAGATACGCAGTATTTT,CASSLGLASDTQYF
TRBD1,TRBV30,-,TRBJ1-2,TGTGCCTGGAGTGTCGTAAAGGGGGCGGAGGCTGGCTACACCTTC,CAWSVVKGAEAGYTF
-,TRBV5-1,few,TRBJ1-1,TGCGCCAGCAGCTTTTCGGGGGGAGGGACGAACACTGAAGCTTTCTTT,CASSFSGGGTNTEAFF
TRBD1,TRBV28,-,TRBJ1-2,TGTGCCAGCAAGAGACAGGGGGCCACCTATGGCTACACCTTC,CASKRQGATYGYTF
-,TRBV5-1,once,TRBJ2-1,TGCGCCAGCAGCTTGGTTGGAGGGGACAATGAGCAGTTCTTC,CASSLVGGDNEQFF
-,TRBV14,-,TRBJ2-2,TGTGCCAGCCGGGTTGGGGCGAACACCGGGGAGCTGTTTTTT,CASRVGANTGELFF
-,TRBV7-2,few,TRBJ1-1,TGTGCCAGCAGCTTAGGTATGAACACTGAAGCTTTCTTT,CASSLGMNTEAFF
-,TRBV19,few,TRBJ1-1,TGTGCCAGTAGTACCTGGGCGAACACTGAAGCTTTCTTT,CASSTWANTEAFF
-,TRBV7-9,-,TRBJ2-6,TGTGCCAGCAGCTTAGGGGGGGCTGGGGCCAACGTCCTGACTTTC,CASSLGGAGANVLTF
-,TRBV7-9,-,TRBJ1-1,TGTGCCAGCAGCTTAAACGGCGTTGAAGCTTTCTTT,CASSLNGVEAFF
TRBD1,TRBV28,once,TRBJ2-1,TGTGCCAGCAATCAAAGGGACAGGTTCAGCAATGAGCAGTTCTTC,CASNQRDRFSNEQFF
-,TRBV19,-,TRBJ1-5,TGTGCCAGTAGTATAGGACCGTTAAATAGCAATCAGCCCCAGCATTTT,CASSIGPLNSNQPQHF
TRBD1,TRBV27,-,TRBJ1-5,TGTGCCAGCAGTCCCCGTCCCTCGTGGACAGGGAGCAATCAGCCCCAGCATTTT,CASSPRPSWTGSNQPQHF
-,TRBV5-4,-,TRBJ1-6,TGTGCCAGCAGCTCAAAAAGGTTTGGGGGGTCACCCCTCCACTTT,CASSSKRFGGSPLHF
-,TRBV5-4,once,TRBJ2-3,TGTGCCAGCAGCTTGGATCAGAGTCGATCAGATACGCAGTATTTT,CASSLDQSRSDTQYF
TRBD1,TRBV15,-,TRBJ1-5,TGTGCCACCAGCGGCCGGACAGGGTTTAGCAATCAGCCCCAGCATTTT,CATSGRTGFSNQPQHF
TRBD1,TRBV19,-,TRBJ2-7,TGTGCCAGTAGTATAACGGGGACAGGGGGCAACGAGCAGTACTTC,CASSITGTGGNEQYF
TRBD1,TRBV7-9,-,TRBJ1-1,TGTGCCAGCAGCCTAACAGGGGACACTGAAGCTTTCTTT,CASSLTGDTEAFF
-,TRBV2,few,TRBJ2-2,TGTGCCAGCAGGTCGGGGAATGTTTGGACCGGGGAGCTGTTTTTT,CASRSGNVWTGELFF
-,TRBV19,-,TRBJ1-3,TGTGCCAGTAGTACCGACAGGTCTGGAAACACCATATATTTT,CASSTDRSGNTIYF
TRBD1,TRBV5-6,-,TRBJ1-2,TGTGCCAGCAGCCTTTCCGGGACAGGGAATAACTATGGCTACACCTTC,CASSLSGTGNNYGYTF
-,TRBV6-1,few,TRBJ1-3,TGTGCCAGTTTGTCTACTGGAAACACCATATATTTT,CASLSTGNTIYF
TRBD1,TRBV27,few,TRBJ1-5,TGTGCCAGCGCAATTAGGGGGCTCGGACAGCCCCAGCATTTT,CASAIRGLGQPQHF
-,TRBV5-5,-,TRBJ1-5,TGTGCCAGCAGCTTGGCTGGGGGCAGCAATCAGCCCCAGCATTTT,CASSLAGGSNQPQHF
TRBD1,TRBV5-1,-,TRBJ1-2,TGCGCCAGCTCTGAGACAGGGGGAGCCTATGGCTACACCTTC,CASSETGGAYGYTF
TRBD1,TRBV9,-,TRBJ1-2,TGTGCCAGCAGTCCGGGACAGGGAGACTATGGCTACACCTTC,CASSPGQGDYGYTF
TRBD1,TRBV28,-,TRBJ1-2,TGTGCCAGCAGTTGGGACAGGGGCTATGGCTACACCTTC,CASSWDRGYGYTF
-,TRBV5-1,once,TRBJ1-1,TGCGCCAGCAGCTTGGAGAGGGTCCCAGGAGAAGCTTTCTTT,CASSLERVPGEAFF
-,TRBV4-1,-,TRBJ1-1,TGCGCCAGCAGCTCGATCAACGGCTGGGCCACTGAAGCTTTCTTT,CASSSINGWATEAFF